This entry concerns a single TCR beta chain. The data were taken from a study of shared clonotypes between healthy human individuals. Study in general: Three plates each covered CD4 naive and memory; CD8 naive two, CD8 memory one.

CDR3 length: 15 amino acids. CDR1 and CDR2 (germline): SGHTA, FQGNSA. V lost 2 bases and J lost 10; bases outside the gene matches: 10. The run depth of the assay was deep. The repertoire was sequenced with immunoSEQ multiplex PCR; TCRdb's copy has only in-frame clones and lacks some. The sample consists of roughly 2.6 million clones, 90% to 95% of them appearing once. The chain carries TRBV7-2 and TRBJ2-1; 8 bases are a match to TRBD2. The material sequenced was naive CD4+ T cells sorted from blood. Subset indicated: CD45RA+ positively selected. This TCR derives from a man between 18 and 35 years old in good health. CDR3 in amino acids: CASSLYAGGFGEQFF. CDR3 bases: TGTGCCAGCAGCTTATATGCGGGAGGCTTCGGGGAGCAGTTCTTC.